This TCR beta chain was found in a study of T cell responses to AZD1222 COVID-19 vaccine. Study-wide background: Second doses that came at about 4 or about 12 weeks were put together. Findings of the study overall: White British donors predominated, females outnumbered males, and clonal diversity was possibly underestimated. Without day 14 samples, only post-peak T cell repertoires were studied.

The CDR3 is 15 amino acids. With 3 bases removed from V and 0 bases from J, the gap between germline ends came to 10 bases. Germline loops: CDR1 SGHTA, CDR2 FQGNSA. Using immunoSEQ multiplex PCR, the repertoire was profiled, and TCRdb retains in-frame clones only, with some absent. The sample lists some 110,000 clones, approximately 88% occurring once. Points on this clone: Its target is unknown.

The sequenced sample was peripheral blood, obtained on day 0 of AZD1222 vaccination. The TCR sequence derives from an adult in good health. This rearrangement joins TRBV7-2 to TRBJ2-3, with TRBD2 as a possible D gene (6 bases). The CDR3 sequence is CASSFGRGSTDTQYF. DNA for the CDR3: TGTGCCAGCAGCTTCGGCCGGGGGAGCACAGATACGCAGTATTTT.